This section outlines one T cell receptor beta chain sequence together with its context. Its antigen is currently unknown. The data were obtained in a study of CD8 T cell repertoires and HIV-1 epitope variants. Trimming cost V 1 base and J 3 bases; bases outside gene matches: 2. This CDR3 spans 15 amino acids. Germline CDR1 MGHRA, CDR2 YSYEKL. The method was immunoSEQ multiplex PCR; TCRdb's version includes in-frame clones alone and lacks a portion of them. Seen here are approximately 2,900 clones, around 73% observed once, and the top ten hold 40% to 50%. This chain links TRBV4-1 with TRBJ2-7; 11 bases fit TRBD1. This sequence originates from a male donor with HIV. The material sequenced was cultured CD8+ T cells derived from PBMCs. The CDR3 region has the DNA TGCGCCAGCAGCCAAGCCGGGACAGGGGGCTACGAGCAGTACTTC. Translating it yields CASSQAGTGGYEQYF.